Following are 29 T cell receptor beta chains from one sample sequenced in a study of cytomegalovirus exposure and HLA in healthy donors. The PCR made use of 60 Vbeta and 13 Jbeta primers. Method: immunoSEQ multiplex PCR; TCRdb's copy keeps in-frame clones and lacks some. The sample carries 150,000 to 200,000 clones, roughly a tenth recorded once. The sample consisted of PBMCs. Receptor source: a woman aged 25 to 45 in good health and CMV-seropositive.

The chain joins TRBV19 to TRBJ1-2; D possibly corresponds to TRBD1 (5 bases). The length of the CDR3 is 13 residues. V was pared by 6 bases and J by 4 bases, with 12 bases between. The germline CDR1 and CDR2 sequences are LNHDA and SQIVND (reference sequence). The CDR3 bases are TGTGCCAGTAGCTCGACAGCTTTCTATGGCTACACCTTC. Its translation: CASSSTAFYGYTF.

This clone appeared a few times. Other DNA variants within this sample encode the same CDR3. The chain uses TRBV5-1 and TRBJ1-5; weak D call: TRBD1 (6 bases). The CDR3 sequence is 14 residues long. The germline V gene encodes CDR1 SGHRS and CDR2 YFSETQ. With 0 bases removed from V and 4 bases from J, the gap between germline ends came to 8 bases. CDR3 DNA sequence: TGCGCCAGCAGCTTGGGTACAGGGAATCAGCCCCAGCATTTT. The encoded protein is CASSLGTGNQPQHF.

V gene TRBV5-8 combines with J gene TRBJ1-1; tentative D call: TRBD1 (5 bases). The CDR3 totals 13 residues. From germline, CDR1 is SGHTS and CDR2 YDEGEE. V was pared by 4 bases and J by 1 base, with 8 bases between. The CDR3 DNA sequence: TGTGCCAGCAGCCTTGACAGGAACACTGAAGCTTTCTTT. Its protein is CASSLDRNTEAFF.

This chain joins TRBV7-2 and TRBJ2-7, with D unresolved. Germline lookup yields CDR1 SGHTA and CDR2 FQGNSA. Trimming took 6 bases from V and 4 from J, leaving 16 bases between them. The CDR3 totals 14 residues. CDR3 sequence reads: CASSPNLRIYEQYF. The DNA for the CDR3 is TGTGCCAGCAGTCCAAACCTAAGAATATACGAGCAGTACTTC.

This clone has more than one count but fewer than ten. V usage is TRBV5-1 and J usage is TRBJ2-1; 10 bases are shared with TRBD2. CDR3 length: 16 amino acids. Germline V gives CDR1 SGHRS, CDR2 YFSETQ. The ends lost 1 base at V and 8 bases at J; junction bases unmatched: 9. CDR3 DNA sequence: TGCGCCAGCAGCTTGATTCCTAGCGGGAGTGTAGATGAGCAGTTCTTC. Translating it yields CASSLIPSGSVDEQFF. The complete variable domain, with remaining parts taken from reference TRBV5-1 and TRBJ2-1, reads KAGVTQTPRYLIKTRGQQVTLSCSPISGHRSVSWYQQTPGQGLQFLFEYFSETQRNKGNFPGRFSGRQFSNSRSEMNVSTLELGDSALYLCASSLIPSGSVDEQFFGPGTRLTVL.

This clone was seen a handful of times. The chain carries TRBV5-1 and TRBJ2-3, with 11 nucleotides matching TRBD1. In germline, CDR1 is SGHRS, CDR2 YFSETQ. V was clipped by 4 bases and J by 5 bases; unmatched bases: 15. The CDR3 sequence is 18 residues long. CDR3 in DNA: TGCGCCAGCAGCCCGCAACCTCCGGGACAGGGGGGGGGAGATACGCAGTATTTT. Translation: CASSPQPPGQGGGDTQYF.

The V and J genes are TRBV30 and TRBJ2-2, with 13 bases fitting TRBD2. The germline CDR1 and CDR2 sequences are GTSNPN and SVGIG (reference sequence). Trimming took 5 bases from V and 6 from J; bases not matched to a gene: 6. CDR3 length: 15 residues. CDR3 bases: TGTGCCTGGGGACCGGGACTAGCGGGACCCGGGGAGCTGTTTTTT. It is translated as CAWGPGLAGPGELFF.

The CDR3 sequence: CASSRPGQGREKLFF. The CDR3 coding sequence is TGTGCCAGCAGCCGACCGGGACAGGGCCGTGAAAAACTGTTTTTT. This chain joins TRBV6-6 and TRBJ1-4; 9 nucleotides agree with TRBD1. The trim removed 6 bases at V and 7 bases at J, leaving 9 bases unmatched. The germline V gene has CDR1 MNHNY and CDR2 SVGAGI (reference sequence). The CDR3 runs to 15 residues.

The chain uses TRBV7-3 and TRBJ1-3; possibly TRBD1 for D (5 bases). V lost 5 bases, J lost 1 base, and 12 bases lay in between. The germline gives CDR1 SGHTA, CDR2 FQGTGA. The CDR3 loop spans 15 amino acids. DNA of the CDR3: TGTGCCAGCAGCCCTTCGGGGGGTTCTGGAAACACCATATATTTT. Encoded protein: CASSPSGGSGNTIYF.

The chain is built from TRBV27 and TRBJ1-1; no firm D call. The CDR3 loop spans 13 amino acids. V was clipped by 3 bases and J by 4 bases, with 9 bases between them. CDR1 and CDR2 from the germline V gene are MNHEY and SMNVEV (reference sequence). The CDR3 is CASSLLGSTEAFF. CDR3 bases: TGTGCCAGCAGTTTGTTGGGGAGCACTGAAGCTTTCTTT.

This clone has a handful of counts. V is TRBV25-1 and J is TRBJ1-6; 9 bases fit TRBD1. The CDR3 contains 13 residues. Germline V CDR1 and CDR2: MGHDK, SYGVNS. The V gene end was trimmed by 7 bases and the J gene end by 8 bases; junction bases not matched to a gene: 3. The CDR3 sequence is CASTRTGDSPLHF. CDR3 DNA sequence: TGTGCCAGCACTAGGACAGGGGATTCACCCCTCCACTTT.

This clone occurred a few times. The chain carries TRBV9 and TRBJ1-2; D is ambiguous. Germline V lookup: CDR1 SGDLS, CDR2 YYNGEE. Trimming shortened V by 3 bases and J by 2 bases, and 8 bases separated the two germline ends. The CDR3 has 13 residues. The CDR3: CASSGRENYGYTF. The CDR3 DNA sequence: TGTGCCAGCAGCGGACGGGAAAACTATGGCTACACCTTC.

A few counts support this clone. V is TRBV21-1 and J is TRBJ1-2. TRBV21-1 is recorded as a pseudogene. This CDR3 has 15 residues. CDR3 sequence: CASSKAPRTNYGYTF. For the CDR3, the DNA is TGTGCCAGCAGCAAAGCACCGCGAACTAACTATGGCTACACCTTC.

This clone has more than one count but fewer than ten. This chain uses TRBV2 with TRBJ2-1; TRBD1 agrees at 7 bases. The CDR3 loop spans 14 amino acids. V shed 5 bases, J shed 8 bases, and the junction held 9 bases outside the gene matches. CDR1 and CDR2 from the germline V gene are SNHLY and FYNNEI. The CDR3 spells CASSNRGPRYEQFF. CDR3 nucleotides: TGTGCCAGCAGTAACAGGGGTCCTAGGTATGAGCAGTTCTTC.

This clone has more than one count but fewer than ten. The rearrangement links TRBV4-2 to TRBJ2-3; the match to TRBD2 covers 9 bases. The CDR3 spans 19 residues. V lost 5 bases to trimming and J lost 6 bases; unmatched junction nucleotides: 21. CDR1 and CDR2 from the germline V gene are LGHNA and YNFKEQ. The CDR3 here is CASSATGPRLAESEDTQYF. CDR3 nucleotide sequence: TGTGCCAGCAGCGCCACGGGGCCCCGACTAGCGGAATCAGAGGATACGCAGTATTTT.

The chain couples TRBV6-5 to TRBJ2-5; D perhaps matches TRBD2 (6 bases). The CDR3 has 14 amino acids. Germline assignment: CDR1 MNHEY and CDR2 SVGAGI. Trimming cost V 7 bases and J 5 bases, with 17 bases left between them. This CDR3 reads CASTHGGAGETQYF. The CDR3 region has the DNA TGTGCCAGCACTCACGGAGGGGCGGGGGAGACCCAGTACTTC.

The chain carries TRBV5-6 and TRBJ2-7, with D hard to call. CDR1 SGHDT and CDR2 YYEEEE come from the germline V gene. Trimming took off 1 base at V and 6 bases at J, with 11 bases between the two ends. The CDR3 runs 13 residues. CDR3 nucleotide sequence: TGTGCCAGCAGCTTGTGGCCGCGACTCGAGCAGTACTTC. Protein product: CASSLWPRLEQYF.

This clone was detected a few times. The CDR3 DNA is TGCGCCAGCAGCTTGCTAGCAGATACGCAGTATTTT. Residues: CASSLLADTQYF. V is TRBV5-1 and J is TRBJ2-3; D ambiguous. The germline CDR1 and CDR2 sequences are SGHRS and YFSETQ. The CDR3 spans 12 residues. V was shortened by 1 base and J by 4 bases, with 4 bases between the two germline ends.

The V and J genes are TRBV4-1 and TRBJ2-2; D remains unclear. Looked up from germline, CDR1 is MGHRA and CDR2 is YSYEKL. Trimming took 1 base from V and 2 from J, leaving 8 bases between them. This CDR3 has 15 residues. CDR3 protein: CASSQVRRNTGELFF. Written as DNA, the CDR3 is TGCGCCAGCAGCCAAGTTCGCAGAAACACCGGGGAGCTGTTTTTT.

This clone turned up a few times. The chain joins TRBV29-1 to TRBJ2-3; D remains unclear. Germline V gene sequence: CDR1 SQVTM, CDR2 ANQGSEA. Trimming pared 4 bases from V and 0 bases from J, leaving 5 bases between. The CDR3 runs to 12 residues. The CDR3 nucleotides are TGCAGCGTTGCGTCTAGCACAGATACGCAGTATTTT. Encoded protein: CSVASSTDTQYF.

V gene TRBV2 combines with J gene TRBJ1-5, with 9 bases identical to TRBD1. The CDR3 contains 16 residues. Germline CDR1 reads SNHLY; CDR2 reads FYNNEI. With 4 bases clipped from V and 3 bases from J, the junction kept 7 bases outside the gene matches. Written as DNA, the CDR3 is TGTGCCAGCAGTGGATTCGGGACAGGGAACAATCAGCCCCAGCATTTT. It encodes CASSGFGTGNNQPQHF.

The rearrangement joins TRBV5-1 to TRBJ2-1; 7 bases match TRBD1. The trim removed 7 bases at V and 0 bases at J, leaving 7 bases unmatched. There are 15 residues in the CDR3. Germline values: CDR1 SGHRS, CDR2 YFSETQ. The CDR3 sequence is CASGIQGSSYNEQFF. DNA for the CDR3: TGCGCCAGCGGAATACAGGGGTCCTCCTACAATGAGCAGTTCTTC.

This clone has more than one count but fewer than ten. The chain carries TRBV13 and TRBJ1-2, with no clear D. Trimming stripped 0 bases from V and 0 bases from J, with 8 bases between. This CDR3 has 15 residues. Germline V gene sequence: CDR1 PRHDT, CDR2 FYEKMQ (reference sequence). The CDR3 sequence: CASSLGRVPNYGYTF. Written as DNA, the CDR3 is TGTGCCAGCAGCTTAGGGCGGGTCCCTAACTATGGCTACACCTTC.

In this sample, this clone turned up a few times. The chain has TRBV18 and TRBJ1-2; TRBD1 might be the D (6 bases). Between the trimmed V and J ends, which lost 2 bases and 8 bases, there was a span of 15 bases. Germline CDR1 reads KGHSH; CDR2 reads LQKENI. This CDR3 has 14 residues. DNA for the CDR3: TGTGCCAGCTCACCATTGGGGGCTCTCGACGGCTACACCTTC. It specifies CASSPLGALDGYTF.

There are a few counts of this clone. The chain uses TRBV5-1 and TRBJ1-4; D possibly corresponds to TRBD1 (5 bases). The CDR3 runs 16 residues. V lost 0 bases and J lost 8, with 17 bases in between. CDR1 SGHRS and CDR2 YFSETQ come from the germline V gene. CDR3 region: CASSLAEAGIYEKLFF. CDR3 DNA: TGCGCCAGCAGCTTGGCCGAGGCAGGGATTTACGAAAAACTGTTTTTT.

This chain uses TRBV5-1 with TRBJ2-5, with TRBD1 as a possible D gene (6 bases). The J call is doubtful: the DNA matches TRBJ2-7 better. Looked up from germline, CDR1 is SGHRS and CDR2 is YFSETQ. The CDR3 is 14 residues long. As DNA, the CDR3 is TGCGCCAGCAGCTTGAATGGGGGCATGTACGAGCAGTACTTC. Protein: CASSLNGGMYEQYF.

This clone was seen a handful of times. The chain employs TRBV10-2 and TRBJ2-7; 7 bases are a match to TRBD2. This CDR3 has 12 residues. V shed 11 bases, J shed 3 bases, and the junction held 7 bases outside the gene matches. Germline values: CDR1 WSHSY, CDR2 SAAADI. The CDR3: CAAGWGGYEQYF. Written as DNA, the CDR3 is TGCGCCGCAGGGTGGGGGGGCTACGAGCAGTACTTC.

This chain connects TRBV2 to TRBJ1-1; D might be TRBD1 (6 bases). V shed 2 bases and J shed 1 base, with 8 bases lying between them. Germline lookup yields CDR1 SNHLY and CDR2 FYNNEI. The CDR3 loop spans 14 amino acids. This CDR3 reads CASSEQGRNTEAFF. CDR3 nucleotides: TGTGCCAGCAGTGAACAGGGGAGGAACACTGAAGCTTTCTTT.

The gene calls are TRBV29-1 and TRBJ1-3; D gene ambiguous. The CDR3 runs to 14 residues. Trimming pared 1 base from V and 2 bases from J, leaving 9 bases between. CDR1 SQVTM and CDR2 ANQGSEA come from the germline V gene. CDR3: CSVEGSAAGNTIYF. In DNA form, the CDR3 reads TGCAGCGTTGAAGGGTCCGCGGCTGGAAACACCATATATTTT.